The clone carrying this TCR beta chain was seen more than once but under ten times. What it binds is not known. CD4+ naive, central memory, regulatory and stem cell-like memory subsets were isolated by sorting on CD45RO/CCR7/CD25/CD127/CD95/CD27. CDR3 length equals 17 residues. Germline V gene lookup returns CDR1 MGHRA and CDR2 YSYEKL. Deletions cut 3 bases from V and 0 bases from J, with 18 bases between. This specimen comes from a study of beta chain features in type 1 diabetes. General study findings and limits: Patients' naive, central memory and regulatory TCRB repertoires appeared more alike than those of healthy donors. For Type 1 diabetes patients, all four CD4+ subsets carried TCRB CDR3s that were moderately but significantly shorter.

Of the isolated RNA, all was reverse transcribed, and so the sequenced material was expressed TCRB transcripts. Libraries were prepared by immunoSEQ multiplex PCR; TCRdb keeps only in-frame clonotypes and omits some of them. The sample contains more than 100,000 clones, 7% to 10% of which appear only once. This TCR came from a man younger than 45 with type 1 diabetes. The specimen was central memory CD4+ T cells from blood. The V gene is TRBV4-1, the J gene TRBJ2-7; D is unclear. CDR3: CASSQHPRPSLSYEQYF. The CDR3 coding sequence is TGCGCCAGCAGCCAGCACCCCCGTCCGTCACTCTCCTACGAGCAGTACTTC.